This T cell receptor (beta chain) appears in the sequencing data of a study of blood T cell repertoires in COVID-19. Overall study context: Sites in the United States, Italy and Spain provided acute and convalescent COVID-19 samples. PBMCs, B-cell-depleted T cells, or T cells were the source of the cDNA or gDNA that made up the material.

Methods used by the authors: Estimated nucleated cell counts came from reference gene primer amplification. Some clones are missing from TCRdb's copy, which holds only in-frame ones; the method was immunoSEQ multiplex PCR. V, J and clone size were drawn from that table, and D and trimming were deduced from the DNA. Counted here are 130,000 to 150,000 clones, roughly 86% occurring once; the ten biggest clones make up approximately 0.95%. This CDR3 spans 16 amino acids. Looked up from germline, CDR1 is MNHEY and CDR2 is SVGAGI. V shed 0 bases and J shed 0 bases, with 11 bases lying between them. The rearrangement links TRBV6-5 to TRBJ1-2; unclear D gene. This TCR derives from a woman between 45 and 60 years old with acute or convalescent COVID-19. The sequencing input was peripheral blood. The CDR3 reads CASSYSPTKANYGYTF. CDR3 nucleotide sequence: TGTGCCAGCAGTTACTCTCCGACAAAGGCTAACTATGGCTACACCTTC.